The 9 T cell receptor beta chains presented below share a single source sample, sequenced in a study of STAT5B mutations in CD4+ large granular lymphocyte leukemia. The table came from immunoSEQ multiplex PCR; TCRdb's copy has only in-frame clones and leaves some out. The repertoire consists of about 45,000 clones, with 65% to 90% occurring once and the leading ten covering 2% to 3%. The sequenced sample was CD4+ T cells from blood buffy coats. Receptors were obtained from a human donor in good health.

The chain is built from TRBV12-5 and TRBJ1-1, with 8 bases lining up with TRBD1. V dropped 5 bases and J dropped 5; count of bases not matched to a gene: 7. This CDR3 comprises 14 residues. Germline values: CDR1 LGHNT, CDR2 FRNRAP. CDR3 protein: CASGKTGDGTEAFF. The CDR3 DNA reads as TGTGCTAGTGGTAAGACAGGGGACGGAACTGAAGCTTTCTTT.

This clone was seen a handful of times. The chain recombines TRBV7-2 with TRBJ2-2; the D gene is possibly TRBD2 (7 bases). The CDR3 sequence is 15 residues long. V lost 4 bases and J lost 4, with 13 bases in between. Germline loops: CDR1 SGHTA, CDR2 FQGNSA. Here the CDR3 DNA reads TGTGCCAGCAGCTCGAGGGGGGGAGCCACCGGGGAGCTGTTTTTT. Translated, it gives CASSSRGGATGELFF. The full variable domain, its missing parts supplied by reference TRBV7-2 and TRBJ2-2, is GAGVSQSPSNKVTEKGKDVELRCDPISGHTALYWYRQSLGQGLEFLIYFQGNSAPDKSGLPSDRFSAERTGGSVSTLTIQRTQQEDSAVYLCASSSRGGATGELFFGEGSRLTVL.

This clone was counted between two and nine times. The chain has TRBV19 and TRBJ2-4; unclear D gene. The CDR3 has 14 residues. V lost 1 base to trimming and J lost 3 bases, with 7 bases between them. CDR1 is LNHDA, CDR2 SQIVND, per germline (reference sequence). The CDR3 DNA follows: TGTGCCAGTAGTATAGGAGTTGACAAAAACATTCAGTACTTC. This codes for CASSIGVDKNIQYF.

The CDR3 DNA reads TGTGCCTCAGGGTCCCCGGGGGAGCAGTACTTC. Protein sequence: CASGSPGEQYF. The chain couples TRBV30 to TRBJ2-7; D is tentatively TRBD1 or TRBD2 (5 bases each). The germline CDR1 and CDR2 sequences are GTSNPN and SVGIG (reference sequence). V was shortened by 7 bases and J by 7 bases, with 14 bases between the two germline ends. This CDR3 is 11 amino acids long.

The V call is TRBV18, the J call TRBJ2-4, with 8 bases lining up with TRBD1. Germline CDR1 is KGHSH and CDR2 is LQKENI. V was clipped by 3 bases and J by 0 bases; unmatched bases: 7. This CDR3 contains 17 residues. The CDR3, as DNA: TGTGCCAGCTCACCCGACAGGGGCCGAGTAGCCAAAAACATTCAGTACTTC. Amino acid sequence: CASSPDRGRVAKNIQYF.

This rearrangement joins TRBV28 to TRBJ1-4; D is ambiguous. Trimming took 5 bases from V and 2 from J, leaving 12 bases between them. The CDR3 has 15 amino acids. In germline, CDR1 is MDHEN, CDR2 SYDVKM. Here the CDR3 DNA reads TGTGCCAGCAGTCGCCACTCCACTACTAATGAAAAACTGTTTTTT. Its protein is CASSRHSTTNEKLFF.

The chain carries TRBV5-1 and TRBJ2-2; maybe TRBD1 (5 bases). Trimming stripped 5 bases from V and 4 bases from J, with 18 bases between. CDR1 and CDR2 (germline): SGHRS, YFSETQ. CDR3 length: 16 residues. For the CDR3, the DNA is TGCGCCAGCAGTAGTCCATTTGCGGACACCACCGGGGAGCTGTTTTTT. Its translation is CASSSPFADTTGELFF.

V and J are TRBV10-3 and TRBJ2-3; the match to TRBD1 covers 9 bases. Looked up from germline, CDR1 is ENHRY and CDR2 is SYGVKD. The CDR3 is 15 residues long. Trimming took 8 bases from V and 4 from J; bases not matched to a gene: 10. This CDR3 reads CAIASDRGGSDTQYF. The CDR3 DNA reads as TGTGCCATCGCCTCCGACAGGGGGGGTTCAGATACGCAGTATTTT.

The chain links TRBV2 to TRBJ2-1, with D possibly called TRBD1 or TRBD2 (5 bases each). The V gene's germline CDR1 is SNHLY and CDR2 FYNNEI. Trimming removed 4 bases at V and 4 bases at J, with 14 bases between. This CDR3 is 15 amino acids long. The CDR3 here is CASSAGRAGYNEQFF. DNA of the CDR3: TGTGCCAGCAGTGCGGGCAGGGCGGGTTACAATGAGCAGTTCTTC.